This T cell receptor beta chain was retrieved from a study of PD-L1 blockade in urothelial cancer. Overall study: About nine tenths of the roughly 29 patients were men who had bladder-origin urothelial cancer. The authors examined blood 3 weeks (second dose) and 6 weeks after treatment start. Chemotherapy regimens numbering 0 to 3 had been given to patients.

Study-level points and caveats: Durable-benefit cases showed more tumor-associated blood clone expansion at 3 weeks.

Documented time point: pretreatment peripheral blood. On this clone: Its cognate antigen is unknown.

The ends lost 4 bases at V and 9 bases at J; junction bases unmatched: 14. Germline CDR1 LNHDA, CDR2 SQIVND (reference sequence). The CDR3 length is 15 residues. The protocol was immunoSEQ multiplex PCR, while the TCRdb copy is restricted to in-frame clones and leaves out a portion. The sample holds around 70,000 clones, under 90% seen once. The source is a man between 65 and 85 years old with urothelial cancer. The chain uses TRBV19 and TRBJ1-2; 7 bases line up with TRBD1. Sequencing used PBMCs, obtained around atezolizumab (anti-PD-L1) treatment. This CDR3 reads CASSTTGIPQVRYTF. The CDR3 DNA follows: TGTGCCAGTAGTACGACAGGGATCCCCCAAGTTCGCTACACCTTC.